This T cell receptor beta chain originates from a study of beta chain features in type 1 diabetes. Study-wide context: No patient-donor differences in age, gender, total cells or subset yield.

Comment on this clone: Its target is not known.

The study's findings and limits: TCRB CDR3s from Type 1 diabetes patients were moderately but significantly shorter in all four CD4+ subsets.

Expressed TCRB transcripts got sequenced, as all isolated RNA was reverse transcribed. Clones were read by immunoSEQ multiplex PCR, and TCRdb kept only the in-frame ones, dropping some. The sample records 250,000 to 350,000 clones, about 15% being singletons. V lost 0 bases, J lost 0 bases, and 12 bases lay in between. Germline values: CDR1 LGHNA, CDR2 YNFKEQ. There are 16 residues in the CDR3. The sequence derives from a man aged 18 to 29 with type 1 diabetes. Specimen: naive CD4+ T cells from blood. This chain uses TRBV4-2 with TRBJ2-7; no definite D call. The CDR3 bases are TGTGCCAGCAGCCAAGATCATGGCTGGTCCTCCTACGAGCAGTACTTC. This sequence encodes CASSQDHGWSSYEQYF.